This TCR beta chain appears in the sequencing data of a study of blood T cells in healthy people across ages. Study details: About one barcoded beta molecule per two T cells was captured by template switching. Notes on the study in general: Both naive CD4+ cell counts and diversity were greater in long-lived donors than in aged donors.

Points on this clonotype: Its antigen is still unknown.

A second PCR of about 7 to 12 cycles used a sample-barcoded 5' primer and a J-beta primer mix. TCRdb analysed the 5' RACE reads with MiXCR anew, one entry per CDR3 protein. The sample comprises 1,800,000 or so distinct CDR3 sequences, around 40% of which are singletons, and 23% rests with the top ten. The CDR3 covers 16 residues. Trimming shortened V by 3 bases and J by 1 base, and 15 bases separated the two germline ends. Germline loops: CDR1 SEHNR, CDR2 FQNEAQ (reference sequence). Sequenced: blood. This clonotype originated in a human donor in good health. This chain connects TRBV7-9 to TRBJ2-5; D not certain. CDR3 sequence: CASSFSNSHLQETQYF. The CDR3 DNA sequence: TGTGCCAGCAGCTTTTCCAACTCGCATCTCCAAGAGACCCAGTACTTC. The entire variable domain, with the rest obtained from reference TRBV7-9 and TRBJ2-5, is as follows: DTGVSQNPRHKITKRGQNVTFRCDPISEHNRLYWYRQTLGQGPEFLTYFQNEAQLEKSRLLSDRFSAERPKGSFSTLEIQRTEQGDSAMYLCASSFSNSHLQETQYFGPGTRLLVL.